This T cell receptor beta chain was captured in a study of T cells after yellow fever vaccination. About the research overall: Fractions with few cells were prepared using SMART-Seq v4 Ultra Low Input.

A universal primer site and UMIs were added as TCR cDNA was made by 5'RACE template switching. TCRdb reprocessed the 5' RACE reads with MiXCR, giving one entry per CDR3 protein. The sample gives 200,000 to 300,000 distinct CDR3 sequences, 13% of which show up once; roughly 0.5% is in the top ten. This clonotype came up once. Its target is unknown. Germline V lookup: CDR1 MNHEY, CDR2 SVGEGT. CDR3 length: 15 amino acids. V gave up 4 bases and J gave up 7 bases; unmatched junction bases: 9. The study, taken as a whole, reports: Most primary-vaccination clones reappeared after the booster (approximately 95% CD4, more than 70% CD8). Only a small proportion of the clonotypes turned up in both the CD4 and the CD8 compartments, likely arising from convergent recombination.

This chain links TRBV6-2 or TRBV6-3 with TRBJ2-7; 11 positions agree with TRBD2. The TCR originated in a man aged 25-45 years who received the YFV17D yellow fever vaccine. Sequencing was performed on CD4+ T cells sorted from PBMCs, taken 45 days after the yellow fever booster vaccination. The DNA for the CDR3 is TGTGCCAGCAGTTCGACCGGGACTAGCGGTTTTGAGCAGTACTTC. Translation: CASSSTGTSGFEQYF.